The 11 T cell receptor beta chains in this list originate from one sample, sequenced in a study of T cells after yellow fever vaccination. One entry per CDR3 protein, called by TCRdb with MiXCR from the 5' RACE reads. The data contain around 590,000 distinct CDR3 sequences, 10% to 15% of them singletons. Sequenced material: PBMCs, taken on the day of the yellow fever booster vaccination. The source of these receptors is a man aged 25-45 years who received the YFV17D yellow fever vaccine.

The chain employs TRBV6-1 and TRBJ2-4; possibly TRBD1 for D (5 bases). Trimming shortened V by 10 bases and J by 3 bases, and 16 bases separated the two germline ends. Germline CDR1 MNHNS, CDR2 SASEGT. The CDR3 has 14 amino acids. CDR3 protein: CATWGSTGKNIQYF. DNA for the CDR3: TGTGCCACCTGGGGCTCGACGGGCAAAAACATTCAGTACTTC.

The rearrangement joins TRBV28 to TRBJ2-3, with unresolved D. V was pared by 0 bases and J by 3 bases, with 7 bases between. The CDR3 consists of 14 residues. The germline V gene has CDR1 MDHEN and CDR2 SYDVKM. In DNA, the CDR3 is TGTGCCAGCAGTTTATGGAGACTTACAGATACGCAGTATTTT. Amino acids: CASSLWRLTDTQYF.

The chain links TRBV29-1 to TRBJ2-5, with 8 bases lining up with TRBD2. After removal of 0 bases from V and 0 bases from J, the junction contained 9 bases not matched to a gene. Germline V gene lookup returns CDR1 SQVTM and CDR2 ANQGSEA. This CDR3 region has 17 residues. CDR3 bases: TGCAGCGTTGAAGATAGCGGGGTATGGACTCACCAAGAGACCCAGTACTTC. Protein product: CSVEDSGVWTHQETQYF.

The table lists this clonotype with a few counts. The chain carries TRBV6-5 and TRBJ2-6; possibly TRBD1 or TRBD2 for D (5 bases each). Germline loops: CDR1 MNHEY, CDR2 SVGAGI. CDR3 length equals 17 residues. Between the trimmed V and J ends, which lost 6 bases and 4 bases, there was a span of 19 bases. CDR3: CASRYQGPTPGANVLTF. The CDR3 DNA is TGTGCCAGCAGGTACCAGGGACCAACCCCCGGGGCCAACGTCCTGACTTTC.

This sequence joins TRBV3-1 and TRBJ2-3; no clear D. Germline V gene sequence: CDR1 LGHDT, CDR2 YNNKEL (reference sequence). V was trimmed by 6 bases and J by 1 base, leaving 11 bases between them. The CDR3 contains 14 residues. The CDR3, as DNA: TGTGCCAGCAGTCTGGCGGACCGCACAGATACGCAGTATTTT. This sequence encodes CASSLADRTDTQYF.

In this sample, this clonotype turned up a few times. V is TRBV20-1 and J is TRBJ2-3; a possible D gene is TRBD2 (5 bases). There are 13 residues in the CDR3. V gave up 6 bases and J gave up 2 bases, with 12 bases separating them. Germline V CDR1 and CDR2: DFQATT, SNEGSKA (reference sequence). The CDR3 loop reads CSAGYGVTDTQYF. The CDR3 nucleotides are TGCAGTGCCGGTTACGGGGTCACAGATACGCAGTATTTT.

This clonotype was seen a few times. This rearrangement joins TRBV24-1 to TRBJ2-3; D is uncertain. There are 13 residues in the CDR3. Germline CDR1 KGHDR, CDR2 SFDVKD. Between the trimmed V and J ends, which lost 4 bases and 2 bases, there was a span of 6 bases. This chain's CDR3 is CATSDRYTDTQYF. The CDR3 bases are TGTGCCACCAGTGACAGGTACACAGATACGCAGTATTTT.

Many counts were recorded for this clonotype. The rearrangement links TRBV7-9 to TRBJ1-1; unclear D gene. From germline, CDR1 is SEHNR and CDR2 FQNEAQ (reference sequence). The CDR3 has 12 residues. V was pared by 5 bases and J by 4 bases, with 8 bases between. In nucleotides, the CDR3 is TGTGCCAGCAGCGCCTTCGGCACTGAAGCTTTCTTT. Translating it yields CASSAFGTEAFF.

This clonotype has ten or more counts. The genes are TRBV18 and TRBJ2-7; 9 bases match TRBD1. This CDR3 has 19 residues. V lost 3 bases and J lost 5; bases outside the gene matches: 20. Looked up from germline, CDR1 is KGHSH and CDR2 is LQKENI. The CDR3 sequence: CASSPVPTGTGYSSNEQYF. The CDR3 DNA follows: TGTGCCAGCTCACCGGTTCCTACCGGGACAGGGTATTCATCCAACGAGCAGTACTTC.

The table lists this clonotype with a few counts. CDR3 in DNA: TGCAGTGCAAGCGGGACCCCTACCCTGGGCTACGAGCAGTACTTC. It yields the protein CSASGTPTLGYEQYF. The gene calls are TRBV20-1 and TRBJ2-7; TRBD2 matches 7 bases. The V gene end was trimmed by 6 bases and the J gene end by 3 bases; junction bases not matched to a gene: 14. This CDR3 has 15 amino acids. Per the germline V gene, CDR1 is DFQATT and CDR2 is SNEGSKA (reference sequence).

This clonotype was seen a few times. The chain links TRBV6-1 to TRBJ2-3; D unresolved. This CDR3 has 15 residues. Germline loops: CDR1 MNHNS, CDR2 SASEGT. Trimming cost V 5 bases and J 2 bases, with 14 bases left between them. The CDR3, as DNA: TGTGCCAGCAGTAGAACACGTTCCCCCACAGATACGCAGTATTTT. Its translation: CASSRTRSPTDTQYF.